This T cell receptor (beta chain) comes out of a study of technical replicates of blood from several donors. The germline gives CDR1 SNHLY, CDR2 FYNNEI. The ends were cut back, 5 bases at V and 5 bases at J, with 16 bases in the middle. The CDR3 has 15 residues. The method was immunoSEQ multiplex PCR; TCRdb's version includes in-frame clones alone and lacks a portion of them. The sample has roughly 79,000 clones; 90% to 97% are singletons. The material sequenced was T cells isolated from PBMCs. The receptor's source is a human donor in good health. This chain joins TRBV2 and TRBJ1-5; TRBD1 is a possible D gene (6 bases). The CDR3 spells CASSPDLGAYQPQHF. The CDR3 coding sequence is TGTGCCAGCAGTCCAGATCTGGGGGCGTATCAGCCCCAGCATTTT. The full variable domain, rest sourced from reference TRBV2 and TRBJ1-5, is EPEVTQTPSHQVTQMGQEVILRCVPISNHLYFYWYRQILGQKVEFLVSFYNNEISEKSEIFDDQFSVERPDGSNFTLKIRSTKLEDSAMYFCASSPDLGAYQPQHFGDGTRLSIL.